This TCR beta chain is from a study of cytomegalovirus exposure and HLA in healthy donors. Regarding the study as a whole: According to the study, about 180 TCR beta chains were cytomegalovirus-associated. CMV serostatus was the sole immune exposure information available.

The CDR3 loop spans 12 amino acids. The germline V gene has CDR1 MGHDK and CDR2 SYGVNS. Deletions cut 3 bases from V and 7 bases from J, with 9 bases between. A multiplex PCR was run with 60 Vbeta primers and 13 Jbeta primers. Method: immunoSEQ multiplex PCR; TCRdb's copy keeps in-frame clones and lacks some. The repertoire shows 50,000 to 60,000 clones; the top ten hold 9.5% to 11%. With regard to this clone: No antigen is known for it.

The chain employs TRBV25-1 and TRBJ1-2; D unresolved. Sequences were obtained from PBMCs. This receptor was identified in a woman aged 45-60 years in good health and CMV-seropositive. CDR3 DNA: TGTGCCAGCAGTGATGAAGAGGGTGGCTACACCTTC. Translating it yields CASSDEEGGYTF.